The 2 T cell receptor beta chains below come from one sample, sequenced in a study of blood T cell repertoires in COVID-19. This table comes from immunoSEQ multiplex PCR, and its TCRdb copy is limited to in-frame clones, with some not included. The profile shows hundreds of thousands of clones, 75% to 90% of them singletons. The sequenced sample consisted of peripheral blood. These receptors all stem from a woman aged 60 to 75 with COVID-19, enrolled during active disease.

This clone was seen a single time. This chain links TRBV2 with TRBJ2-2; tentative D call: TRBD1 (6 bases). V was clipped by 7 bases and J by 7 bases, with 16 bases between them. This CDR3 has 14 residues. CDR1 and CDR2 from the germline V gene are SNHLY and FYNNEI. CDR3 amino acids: CASMYQGLGGELFF. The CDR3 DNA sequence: TGTGCCAGCATGTACCAGGGGCTGGGCGGGGAGCTGTTTTTT.

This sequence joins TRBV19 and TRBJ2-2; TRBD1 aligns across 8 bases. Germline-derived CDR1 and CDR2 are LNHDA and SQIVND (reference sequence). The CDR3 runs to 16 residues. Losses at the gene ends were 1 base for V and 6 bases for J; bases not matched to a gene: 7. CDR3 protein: CASSIGQGALSGELFF. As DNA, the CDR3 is TGTGCCAGTAGTATAGGGCAGGGGGCGCTTTCCGGGGAGCTGTTTTTT.